The 19 T cell receptor beta chains below all came from one sample that was sequenced in a study of T cells in Graves' hyperthyroidism and ophthalmopathy. The investigators amplified TCR beta CDR3 regions from RNA transcripts. When the TCR CDR3 underwent first-round RT-PCR, the HTBI primer set was used. TCRdb itself ran the multiplex PCR reads through MiXCR, one entry per CDR3 protein. The table shows around 690,000 distinct CDR3 sequences, with under 25% occurring only once. Sequences were obtained from blood. These receptors were obtained from a man aged 25 to 45 with Graves' ophthalmopathy.

This clonotype was detected ten times or more. This sequence joins TRBV11-2 and TRBJ2-1, with D perhaps TRBD1 or TRBD2 (6 bases each). The CDR3 extends over 16 amino acids. Germline V gene lookup returns CDR1 SGHAT and CDR2 FQNNGV. Trimming pared 5 bases from V and 2 bases from J, leaving 16 bases between. CDR3 nucleotides: TGTGCCAGCAGCACACGGGGGCCCACACCCTACAATGAGCAGTTCTTC. This encodes CASSTRGPTPYNEQFF.

The sample holds a few counts of this clonotype. It may be a read error: a sequence one base away is much more abundant. The V call is TRBV20-1, the J call TRBJ2-7; D is unresolved. The V end was cut by 3 bases, the J end by 3 bases, with 3 bases between. CDR1 and CDR2 (germline): DFQATT, SNEGSKA (reference sequence). The CDR3 runs to 10 residues. In DNA, the CDR3 is TGCAGTGCTAGTCGCTACGAGCAGTACTTC. Its translation: CSASRYEQYF.

This clonotype was observed a handful of times. This chain joins TRBV4-3 and TRBJ2-7; 8 positions match TRBD2. This CDR3 spans 16 amino acids. The junction had 9 bases not matched to a gene; V was cut back by 1 base and J by 4 bases. From germline, CDR1 is LGHNA and CDR2 YSLEER. The CDR3 DNA reads as TGCGCCAGCAGCCAAGGCAACCCGGGAGGGTTATACGAGCAGTACTTC. As protein: CASSQGNPGGLYEQYF.

This clonotype was seen a handful of times. The chain is built from TRBV19 and TRBJ2-1, with D unclear. V shed 1 base and J shed 0 bases, with 7 bases lying between them. The CDR3 has 15 residues. Germline V CDR1 and CDR2: LNHDA, SQIVND (reference sequence). The CDR3 loop reads CASSIGHLSYNEQFF. The CDR3 region has the DNA TGTGCCAGTAGTATAGGGCACCTCTCCTACAATGAGCAGTTCTTC.

This clonotype occurred a few times. This chain connects TRBV7-9 to TRBJ2-4; either TRBD1 or TRBD2 may fit D (5 bases each). CDR1 and CDR2 (germline): SEHNR, FQNEAQ (reference sequence). This CDR3 has 17 amino acids. Trimming stripped 4 bases from V and 0 bases from J, with 16 bases between. The chain's CDR3 is CASSSPGPALAKNIQYF. The DNA for the CDR3 is TGTGCCAGCAGCTCCCCGGGACCAGCCCTAGCCAAAAACATTCAGTACTTC.

This clonotype appeared a single time. The V gene is TRBV28, the J gene TRBJ2-1; D unresolved. Germline assignment: CDR1 MDHEN and CDR2 SYDVKM. This CDR3 comprises 15 residues. The V gene lost 6 bases and the J gene lost 0 bases, with 12 bases spanning the gap. CDR3 DNA sequence: TGTGCCAGCAGCCCCAGACGGAGCTCCTACAATGAGCAGTTCTTC. This codes for CASSPRRSSYNEQFF. The full variable domain, in which reference TRBV28 and TRBJ2-1 provide the parts outside the CDR3, is DVKVTQSSRYLVKRTGEKVFLECVQDMDHENMFWYRQDPGLGLRLIYFSYDVKMKEKGDIPEGYSVSREKKERFSLILESASTNQTSMYLCASSPRRSSYNEQFFGPGTRLTVL.

The genes are TRBV12-3 or TRBV12-4 and TRBJ2-5; 9 bases match TRBD2. The length of the CDR3 is 14 residues. V was clipped by 5 bases and J by 4 bases; unmatched bases: 5. The CDR3 coding sequence is TGTGCCAGCAGTCGTAGCGGGAGATCAGAGACCCAGTACTTC. Its protein is CASSRSGRSETQYF.

This chain uses TRBV4-1 with TRBJ1-1, with D maybe TRBD1 (5 bases). CDR1 and CDR2 from the germline V gene are MGHRA and YSYEKL. V gave up 4 bases and J gave up 8 bases, with 17 bases separating them. This CDR3 spans 14 amino acids. The CDR3 reads CASSLRSGDGEAFF. CDR3 bases: TGCGCCAGCAGCCTACGTTCGGGGGACGGCGAAGCTTTCTTT.

The chain employs TRBV24-1 and TRBJ1-2, with D unclear. Trimming removed 6 bases from V and 1 base from J, with 2 bases in between. Germline V CDR1 and CDR2: KGHDR, SFDVKD. CDR3 length equals 11 residues. The CDR3 bases are TGTGCCACCAGTTATAACTATGGCTACACCTTC. Translation gives CATSYNYGYTF.

This clonotype occurred many times. The gene calls are TRBV3-1 and TRBJ2-1; 9 bases match TRBD2. The CDR3 extends over 19 amino acids. Germline CDR1 reads LGHDT; CDR2 reads YNNKEL (reference sequence). Trimming took 4 bases from V and 2 from J; bases not matched to a gene: 15. This CDR3 is CASSRLGADVAGAYNEQFF. The CDR3, as DNA: TGTGCCAGCAGCCGTCTAGGTGCAGATGTAGCGGGAGCCTACAATGAGCAGTTCTTC.

This clonotype was detected ten times or more. The chain combines TRBV7-3 with TRBJ2-1; TRBD2 aligns across 8 bases. Germline V CDR1 and CDR2: SGHTA, FQGTGA. V was clipped by 2 bases and J by 8 bases; unmatched bases: 14. The CDR3 has 17 residues. CDR3 DNA: TGTGCCAGCAGCTTATATGCGGGAGGATCTTCGGTGGATGAGCAGTTCTTC. This sequence encodes CASSLYAGGSSVDEQFF.

A word on this clonotype: This may come from a read error, since a much larger clone is one base off. This chain's CDR3 is CASSDVAGTAGVLFF. In nucleotides, the CDR3 is TGTGCCAGCAGTGACGTAGCAGGGACGGCCGGGGTGCTGTTTTTT. The chain employs TRBV2 and TRBJ2-2; D is perhaps TRBD1 or TRBD2 (5 bases each). Germline V gene sequence: CDR1 SNHLY, CDR2 FYNNEI. The CDR3 consists of 15 residues.

The genes are TRBV6-1 and TRBJ2-5, with a possible D match to TRBD2 (6 bases). Germline V gene sequence: CDR1 MNHNS, CDR2 SASEGT. CDR3 length: 13 residues. V was clipped by 7 bases and J by 4 bases, with 13 bases between them. CDR3 protein: CASNSYGGETQYF. Written as DNA, the CDR3 is TGTGCCAGCAACTCATACGGGGGAGAGACCCAGTACTTC.

This clonotype was detected a few times. The chain has TRBV3-1 and TRBJ2-5, with 14 bases aligning to TRBD2. The CDR3 has 17 residues. V was pared by 4 bases and J by 1 base, with 5 bases of the junction left unmatched. CDR1 and CDR2 from the germline V gene are LGHDT and YNNKEL (reference sequence). CDR3 coding DNA: TGTGCCAGCAGCCCCGGACTAGCGGGAGGCGGCCAAGAGACCCAGTACTTC. Its translation is CASSPGLAGGGQETQYF.

This clonotype was counted a few times. This rearrangement joins TRBV11-2 to TRBJ2-7, with D perhaps TRBD2 (5 bases). Trimming pared 5 bases from V and 3 bases from J, leaving 32 bases between. The CDR3 spans 20 residues. CDR1 SGHAT and CDR2 FQNNGV come from the germline V gene. In nucleotides, the CDR3 is TGTGCCAGCAGCAAACATCCAACGGAGGATGGCGGAGCCGCTTACTACGAGCAGTACTTC. Translation: CASSKHPTEDGGAAYYEQYF. The full variable domain, completed using reference TRBV11-2 and TRBJ2-7, is EAGVAQSPRYKIIEKRQSVAFWCNPISGHATLYWYQQILGQGPKLLIQFQNNGVVDDSQLPKDRFSAERLKGVDSTLKIQPAKLEDSAVYLCASSKHPTEDGGAAYYEQYFGPGTRLTVT.

The chain links TRBV29-1 to TRBJ1-3, with a tentative D call TRBD1 (6 bases). The CDR3 is made up of 14 amino acids. V lost 3 bases and J lost 2, with 11 bases in between. CDR1 and CDR2 (germline): SQVTM, ANQGSEA. In DNA form, the CDR3 reads TGCAGCGTTGACCATGCAGGGGCTGGAAACACCATATATTTT. It yields the protein CSVDHAGAGNTIYF.

There are a few counts of this clonotype. The chain couples TRBV27 to TRBJ1-5; 12 positions match TRBD1. The V gene's germline CDR1 is MNHEY and CDR2 SMNVEV (reference sequence). V shed 6 bases and J 6 bases; nucleotides not matched to a gene: 6. The length of the CDR3 is 15 residues. The CDR3 loop reads CASSTQGQGAQPQHF. The CDR3 nucleotides read TGTGCCAGCAGCACGCAGGGACAGGGGGCTCAGCCCCAGCATTTT.

The chain employs TRBV11-2 and TRBJ2-3, with D possibly being TRBD1 (5 bases). Germline V gives CDR1 SGHAT, CDR2 FQNNGV. The CDR3 is 14 residues long. Trimming took off 5 bases at V and 7 bases at J, with 16 bases between the two ends. The CDR3 protein is CASSTTLGHNTQYF. The CDR3 DNA reads as TGTGCCAGCAGCACGACGCTCGGACATAATACGCAGTATTTT.

This clonotype was seen at least ten times. The chain is built from TRBV3-1 and TRBJ2-7; D is tentatively TRBD1 or TRBD2 (5 bases each). CDR3 length: 13 amino acids. Germline V CDR1 and CDR2: LGHDT, YNNKEL (reference sequence). The germline V and J ends were trimmed by 0 bases and 6 bases, with 9 bases remaining between them. The CDR3 DNA reads TGTGCCAGCAGCCAAGATATGAGGGGCGAGCAGTACTTC. Residues: CASSQDMRGEQYF.